This T cell receptor beta chain originates from a study of shared clonotypes between healthy human individuals. Profiling relied on immunoSEQ multiplex PCR, and the TCRdb table lists in-frame clones only, not all of them. The sample gives about 2,200,000 clones, under 95% of which show up once; about 1.8% is in the top ten. V shed 11 bases and J 3 bases; nucleotides not matched to a gene: 12. The CDR3 contains 14 residues. In germline, CDR1 is MDHEN, CDR2 SYDVKM. Study-wide findings and caveats: A handful of donors showed sharing of approximately 5% of naive CD4 clonotypes.

A note on this clone: Its antigen is still unknown.

Naive CD8 cells were CD45RO-negative, positively selected for CCR7, excluding terminally differentiated effector memory CD45RA+ cells. The chain carries TRBV28 and TRBJ2-7, with 8 nucleotides matching TRBD2. The receptor's source is a man in his late teens or twenties in good health. Some clones in this sample may be carry-over from other donors' samples. The specimen was naive CD8+ T cells from PBMCs. Written as DNA, the CDR3 is TGTGCCTCTGAGGGGCGGGAGGTAATCTACGAGCAGTACTTC. Translated: CASEGREVIYEQYF.